This TCR beta chain stems from a study of T-cell reconstitution after alpha-beta-depleted transplantation in children. Findings of the study overall: There were some patients whose high TCRbeta diversity at day 60 came from surviving recipient T cells and thymic progenitors.

From germline, CDR1 is DFQATT and CDR2 SNEGSKA (reference sequence). V was shortened by 1 base and J by 0 bases, with 14 bases between the two germline ends. This CDR3 has 16 amino acids. Construction of the TCRbeta library involved unique molecular identifiers. From the PCR reads, TCRdb called clonotypes with MiXCR, one entry per CDR3 protein. This sample has 700,000 or so distinct CDR3 sequences, with roughly 13% found just once. This clonotype has ten or more counts. Its specificity is unknown. The V gene is TRBV20-1, the J gene TRBJ2-3, with D maybe TRBD2 (6 bases). The source material was PBMCs, sampled before TCRalphabeta/CD19-depleted stem cell transplant. The receptor was derived from a girl aged 2 to 10 with congenital amegakaryocytic thrombocytopenia, due to receive a stem cell transplant. This chain's CDR3 is CSARGGTPASTDTQYF. The DNA of the CDR3 is TGCAGTGCTAGAGGCGGGACGCCGGCTAGCACAGATACGCAGTATTTT.